The source of this TCR beta chain is a study of blood T cells in healthy people across ages. Study findings and constraints: In the absence of known donor CMV status, changes in expanded clonotypes were possibly confounded.

A remark on this clonotype: Antigen unknown.

Deletions cut 7 bases from V and 6 bases from J, with 18 bases between. The V gene's germline CDR1 is MNHNS and CDR2 SASEGT. The CDR3 length is 15 residues. Primed by a sample-barcoded 5' primer and a J-beta primer mix, a second PCR proceeded for roughly 6 to 12 cycles. MiXCR was run by TCRdb on the 5' RACE reads, yielding one entry per CDR3 protein. The repertoire holds roughly 640,000 distinct CDR3 sequences, with under 30% as singletons. Sequencing was carried out using blood. The receptor was isolated from a woman of 80 years or more in good health. The rearrangement links TRBV6-1 to TRBJ2-2; D is uncertain. The CDR3 nucleotides are TGTGCCAGCATAGAAAGTTTAGGGATGCCCGGGGAGCTGTTTTTT. Translation gives CASIESLGMPGELFF.